The source of this TCR beta chain is a study of CD8+CD57+ T cells in acquired aplastic anemia. Looking at the study overall: Roughly 3 ug was the average amount of DNA from sorted CD4+ and CD8+ cells.

Genomic DNA constituted the template upon which TCR beta VDJ and CDR3 profiling was performed. TCRdb passed the reads through MiXCR, listing each CDR3 protein once. Among some 150,000 distinct CDR3 sequences, over 55% were seen once, and the ten largest hold around 45%. Patients chosen for sequencing had shown CD8+CD57+ cell expansion by flow cytometry. Germline values: CDR1 LGHNT, CDR2 FRNRAP. This CDR3 is built from 17 residues. The junction had 14 bases not matched to a gene; V was cut back by 3 bases and J by 5 bases. Sequenced input: sorted CD4+, CD8+, or CD8+CD57+ T cells (not recorded which) from PBMCs. The receptor's source is a human donor with aplastic anemia. This chain joins TRBV12-5 and TRBJ2-5; 8 nucleotides align to TRBD1. Written as DNA, the CDR3 is TGTGCTAGTGGTTTCATGACAGGGGTCTACGCGGGGGAGACCCAGTACTTC. As protein: CASGFMTGVYAGETQYF.